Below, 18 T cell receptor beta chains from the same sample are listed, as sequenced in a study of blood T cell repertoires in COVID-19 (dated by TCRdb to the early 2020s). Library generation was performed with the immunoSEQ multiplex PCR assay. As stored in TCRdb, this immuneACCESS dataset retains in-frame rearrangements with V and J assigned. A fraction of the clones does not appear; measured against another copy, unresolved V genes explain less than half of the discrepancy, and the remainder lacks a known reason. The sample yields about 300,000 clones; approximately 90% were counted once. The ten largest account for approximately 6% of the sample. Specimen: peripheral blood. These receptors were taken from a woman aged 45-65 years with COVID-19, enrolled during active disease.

The DNA for the CDR3 is TGCGCCAGCAGCCTACGTCCGGTGAGCTCCTACGAGCAGTACTTC. Its translation is CASSLRPVSSYEQYF. The V and J genes are TRBV4-3 and TRBJ2-7; D remains ambiguous. This CDR3 comprises 15 residues. Per germline, CDR1 LGHNA and CDR2 YSLEER. V was cut by 4 bases and J by 0 bases, with 13 bases left in between.

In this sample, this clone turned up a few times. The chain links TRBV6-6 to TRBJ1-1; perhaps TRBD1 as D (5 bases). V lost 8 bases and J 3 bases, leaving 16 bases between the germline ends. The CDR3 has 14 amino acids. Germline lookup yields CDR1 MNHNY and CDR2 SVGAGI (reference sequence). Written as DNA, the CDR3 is TGTGCCAGCCTCGCAACAGGCCAATACACTGAAGCTTTCTTT. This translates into CASLATGQYTEAFF.

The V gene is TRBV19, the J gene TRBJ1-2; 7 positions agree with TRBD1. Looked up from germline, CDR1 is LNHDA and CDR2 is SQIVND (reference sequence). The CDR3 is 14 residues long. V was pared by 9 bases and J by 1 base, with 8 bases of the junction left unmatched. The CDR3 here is CASHRDSYNYGYTF. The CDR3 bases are TGTGCCAGCCACCGGGACAGCTATAACTATGGCTACACCTTC. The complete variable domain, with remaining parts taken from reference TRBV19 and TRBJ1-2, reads DGGITQSPKYLFRKEGQNVTLSCEQNLNHDAMYWYRQDPGQGLRLIYYSQIVNDFQKGDIAEGYSVSREKKESFPLTVTSAQKNPTAFYLCASHRDSYNYGYTFGSGTRLTVV.

The DNA for the CDR3 is TGTGCCAGCAGGTGGCGGTCTAATGAAAAACTGTTTTTT. It is translated as CASRWRSNEKLFF. The chain employs TRBV6-6 and TRBJ1-4; D is unresolved. Germline-derived CDR1 and CDR2 are MNHNY and SVGAGI (reference sequence). The V and J ends lost 6 bases and 3 bases respectively, with 8 bases between them. The CDR3 runs 13 residues.

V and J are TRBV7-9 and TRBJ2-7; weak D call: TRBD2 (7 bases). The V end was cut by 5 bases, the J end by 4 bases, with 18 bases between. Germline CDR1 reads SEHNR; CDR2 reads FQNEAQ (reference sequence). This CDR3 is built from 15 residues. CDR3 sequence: CASSHRRGGFYEQYF. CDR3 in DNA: TGTGCCAGCAGCCACCGTAGGGGGGGGTTTTACGAGCAGTACTTC.

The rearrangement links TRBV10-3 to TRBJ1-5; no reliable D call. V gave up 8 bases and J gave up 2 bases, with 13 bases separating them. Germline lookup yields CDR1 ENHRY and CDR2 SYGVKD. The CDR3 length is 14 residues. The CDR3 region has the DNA TGTGCCATCTCCGGGGATCATGGCAATCAGCCCCAGCATTTT. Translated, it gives CAISGDHGNQPQHF.

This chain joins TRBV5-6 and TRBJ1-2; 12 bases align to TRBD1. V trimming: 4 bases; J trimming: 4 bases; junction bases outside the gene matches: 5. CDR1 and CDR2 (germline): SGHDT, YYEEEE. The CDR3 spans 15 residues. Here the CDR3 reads CASSQGTGGFYGYTF. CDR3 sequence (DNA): TGTGCCAGCAGCCAAGGGACAGGGGGCTTCTATGGCTACACCTTC.

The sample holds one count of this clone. Here the CDR3 reads CASSGTPSSTDTQYF. Written as DNA, the CDR3 is TGTGCCAGCAGTGGGACACCTTCTAGCACAGATACGCAGTATTTT. The chain has TRBV2 and TRBJ2-3; weak D call: TRBD1 (5 bases). V shed 4 bases and J shed 0 bases, with 11 bases lying between them. This CDR3 region has 15 residues. Germline-derived CDR1 and CDR2 are SNHLY and FYNNEI. Based on the CDR3 plus reference TRBV2 and TRBJ2-3, the full variable domain is EPEVTQTPSHQVTQMGQEVILRCVPISNHLYFYWYRQILGQKVEFLVSFYNNEISEKSEIFDDQFSVERPDGSNFTLKIRSTKLEDSAMYFCASSGTPSSTDTQYFGPGTRLTVL.

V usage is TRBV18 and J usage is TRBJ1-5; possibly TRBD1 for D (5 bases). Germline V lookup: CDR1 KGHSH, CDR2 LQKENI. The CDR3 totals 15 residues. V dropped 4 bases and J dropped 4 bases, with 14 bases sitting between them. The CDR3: CASSQTGGWNQPQHF. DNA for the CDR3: TGTGCCAGCTCACAAACCGGGGGATGGAATCAGCCCCAGCATTTT.

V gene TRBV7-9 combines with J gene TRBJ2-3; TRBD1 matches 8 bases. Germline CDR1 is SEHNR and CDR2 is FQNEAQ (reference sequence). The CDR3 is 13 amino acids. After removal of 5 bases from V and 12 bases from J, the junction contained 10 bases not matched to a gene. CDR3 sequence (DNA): TGTGCCAGCAGCACAGGGGGTAGTCTGTTTCAGTATTTT. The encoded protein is CASSTGGSLFQYF.

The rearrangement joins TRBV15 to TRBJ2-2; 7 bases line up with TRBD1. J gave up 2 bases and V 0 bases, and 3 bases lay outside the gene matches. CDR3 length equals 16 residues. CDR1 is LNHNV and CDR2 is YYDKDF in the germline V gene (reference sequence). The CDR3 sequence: CATSRDWTGNTGELFF. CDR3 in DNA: TGTGCCACCAGCAGAGACTGGACAGGAAACACCGGGGAGCTGTTTTTT.

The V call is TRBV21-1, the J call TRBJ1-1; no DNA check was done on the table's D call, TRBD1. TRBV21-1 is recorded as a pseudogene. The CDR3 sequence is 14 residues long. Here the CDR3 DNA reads TGTGCCAGCAGCACCGCAGGGGAGATCACTGAAGCTTTCTTT. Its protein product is CASSTAGEITEAFF.

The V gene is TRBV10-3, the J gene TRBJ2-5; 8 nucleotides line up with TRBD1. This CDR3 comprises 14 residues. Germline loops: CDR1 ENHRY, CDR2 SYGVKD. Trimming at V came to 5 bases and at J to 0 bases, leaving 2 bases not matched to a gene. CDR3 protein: CAISPDRDQETQYF. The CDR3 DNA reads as TGTGCCATCAGTCCGGACAGGGACCAAGAGACCCAGTACTTC.

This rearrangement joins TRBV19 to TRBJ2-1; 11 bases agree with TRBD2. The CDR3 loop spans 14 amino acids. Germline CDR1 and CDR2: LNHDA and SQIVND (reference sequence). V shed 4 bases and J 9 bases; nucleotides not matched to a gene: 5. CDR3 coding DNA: TGTGCCAGTAGTAAACTAGCGGGAGTATTTGAGCAGTTCTTC. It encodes CASSKLAGVFEQFF.

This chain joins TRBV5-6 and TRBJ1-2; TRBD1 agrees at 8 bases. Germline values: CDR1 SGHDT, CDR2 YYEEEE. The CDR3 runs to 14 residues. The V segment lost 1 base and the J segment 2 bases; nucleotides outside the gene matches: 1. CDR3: CASSLQGANYGYTF. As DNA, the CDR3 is TGTGCCAGCAGCTTGCAGGGGGCGAACTATGGCTACACCTTC.

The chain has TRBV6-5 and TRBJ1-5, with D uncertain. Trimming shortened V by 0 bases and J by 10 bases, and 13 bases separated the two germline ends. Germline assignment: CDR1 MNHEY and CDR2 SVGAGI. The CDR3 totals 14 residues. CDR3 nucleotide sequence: TGTGCCAGCAGTTACTCGACGGGGATGCGCCCCCAGCATTTT. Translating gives CASSYSTGMRPQHF.

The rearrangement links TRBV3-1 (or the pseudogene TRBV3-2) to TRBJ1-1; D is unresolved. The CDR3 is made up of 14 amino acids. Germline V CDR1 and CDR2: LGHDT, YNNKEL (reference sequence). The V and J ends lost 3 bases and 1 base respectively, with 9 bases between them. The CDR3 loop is CASSHRYTNTEAFF. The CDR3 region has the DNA TGTGCCAGCAGCCATCGTTACACGAACACTGAAGCTTTCTTT.

The CDR3 sequence: CASSRDRENIQYF. The CDR3 DNA reads TGTGCCAGCAGCCGGGACAGAGAAAACATTCAGTACTTC. The rearrangement links TRBV7-8 to TRBJ2-4; 7 nucleotides line up with TRBD1. Per germline, CDR1 SGHVS and CDR2 FQNEAQ. The CDR3 runs to 13 residues. The junction had 3 bases not matched to a gene; V was cut back by 5 bases and J by 5 bases.